The clone carrying this TCR beta chain was seen a single time. One junction end does not reproduce the germline sequence, and a read error may be involved. This specimen belongs to a study of blood T cell repertoires in COVID-19. Germline assignment: CDR1 MDHEN and CDR2 SYDVKM. The CDR3 covers 12 residues. Sequencing used immunoSEQ multiplex PCR; TCRdb keeps in-frame clones, though not all of them. In the table there are about 270,000 clones, 70% to 90% of which are singletons. The specimen was peripheral blood. The TCR sequence derives from a woman aged 30 to 39 with COVID-19, enrolled during active disease. The rearrangement links TRBV28 to TRBJ1-2; D possibly corresponds to TRBD1 (6 bases). CDR3 region: CVSVAQGHGYTF. The DNA for the CDR3 is TGTGTCAGCGTGGCACAGGGCCACGGCTACACCTTC.